The sequence of this T cell receptor beta chain was determined in a study of T cell clonality in common variable immunodeficiency. Study-wide findings and caveats: In common variable immunodeficiency, TCR beta chains reportedly carried fewer deletions and N-nucleotide insertions.

Data came from immunoSEQ multiplex PCR; TCRdb stores just in-frame clones and leaves some out. The sample presents about 34,000 clones, none singletons. The table lists this clone with many counts. Its antigen remains unidentified. The sequenced fragment ends 3 residues before the CDR3 boundary, so the rest is inferred from the germline J gene. From germline, CDR1 is DFQATT and CDR2 SNEGSKA (reference sequence). The CDR3 is 17 amino acids. The V segment lost 6 bases and the J segment 5 bases; nucleotides outside the gene matches: 17. V gene TRBV20-1 combines with J gene TRBJ2-1; 9 bases are shared with TRBD2. The sequenced material came from peripheral blood mononuclear cells. This TCR came from a human donor with common variable immunodeficiency. CDR3 bases read: TGCAGTGCGAGCTTCAGCGGGGGGTACCTATTTCACAATGAG. It encodes CSASFSGGYLFHNE. The full CDR3 sequence reads CSASFSGGYLFHNEQFF.